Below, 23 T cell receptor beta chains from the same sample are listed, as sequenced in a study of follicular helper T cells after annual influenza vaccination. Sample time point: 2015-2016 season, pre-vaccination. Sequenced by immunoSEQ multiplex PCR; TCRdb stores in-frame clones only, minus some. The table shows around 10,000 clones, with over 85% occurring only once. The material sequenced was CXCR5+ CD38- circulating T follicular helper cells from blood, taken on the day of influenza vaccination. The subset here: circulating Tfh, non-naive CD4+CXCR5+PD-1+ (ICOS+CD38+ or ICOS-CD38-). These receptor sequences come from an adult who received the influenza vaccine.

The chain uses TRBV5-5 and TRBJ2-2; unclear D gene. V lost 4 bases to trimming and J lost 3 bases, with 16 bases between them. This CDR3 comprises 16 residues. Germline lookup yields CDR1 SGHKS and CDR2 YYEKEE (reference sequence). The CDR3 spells CASSPGRVSDTGELFF. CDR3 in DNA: TGTGCCAGCAGCCCCGGACGGGTGTCGGACACCGGGGAGCTGTTTTTT.

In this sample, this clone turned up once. The CDR3, as DNA: TGTGCCAGCAGCGTAGTCCAGGGTGGAAACACTGAAGCTTTCTTT. Translated, it gives CASSVVQGGNTEAFF. This chain joins TRBV9 and TRBJ1-1, with D possibly matching TRBD1 (5 bases). The V gene lost 0 bases and the J gene lost 2 bases, with 11 bases spanning the gap. The CDR3 spans 15 residues. Germline values: CDR1 SGDLS, CDR2 YYNGEE.

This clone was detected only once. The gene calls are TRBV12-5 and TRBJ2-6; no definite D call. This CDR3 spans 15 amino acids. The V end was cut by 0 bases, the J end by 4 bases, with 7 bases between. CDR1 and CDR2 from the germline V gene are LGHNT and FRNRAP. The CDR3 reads CASGLVLGGANVLTF. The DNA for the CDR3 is TGTGCTAGTGGTTTGGTCCTGGGAGGGGCCAACGTCCTGACTTTC.

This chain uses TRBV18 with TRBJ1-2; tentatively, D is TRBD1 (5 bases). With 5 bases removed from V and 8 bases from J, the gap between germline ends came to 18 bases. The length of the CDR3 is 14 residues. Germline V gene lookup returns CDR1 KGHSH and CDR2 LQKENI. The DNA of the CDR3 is TGTGCCAGCTCATCAGAAGCAGGGCTCGGGGGCTACACCTTC. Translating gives CASSSEAGLGGYTF.

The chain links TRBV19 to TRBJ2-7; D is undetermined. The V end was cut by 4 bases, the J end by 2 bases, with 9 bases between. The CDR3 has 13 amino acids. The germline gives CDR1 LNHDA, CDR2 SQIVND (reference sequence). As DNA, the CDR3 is TGTGCCAGTAGTAATCCGGAAGCCTACGAGCAGTACTTC. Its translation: CASSNPEAYEQYF.

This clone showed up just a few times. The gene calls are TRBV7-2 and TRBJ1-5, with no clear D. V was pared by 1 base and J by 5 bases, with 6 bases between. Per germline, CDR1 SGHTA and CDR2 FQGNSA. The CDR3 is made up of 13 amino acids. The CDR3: CASSLDSDQPQHF. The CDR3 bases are TGTGCCAGCAGCTTAGACAGCGATCAGCCCCAGCATTTT.

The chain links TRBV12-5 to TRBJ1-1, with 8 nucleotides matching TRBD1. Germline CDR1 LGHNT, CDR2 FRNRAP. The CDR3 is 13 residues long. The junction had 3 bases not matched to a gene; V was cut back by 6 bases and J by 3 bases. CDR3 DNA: TGTGCTAGTGGCCGACAGGGGTACACTGAAGCTTTCTTT. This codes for CASGRQGYTEAFF.

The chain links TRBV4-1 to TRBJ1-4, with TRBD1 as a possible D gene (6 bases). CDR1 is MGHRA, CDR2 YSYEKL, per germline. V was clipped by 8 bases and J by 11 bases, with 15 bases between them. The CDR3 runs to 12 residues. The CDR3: CASGQQLEKLFF. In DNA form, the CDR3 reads TGCGCCAGCGGACAGCAGTTAGAGAAACTGTTTTTT.

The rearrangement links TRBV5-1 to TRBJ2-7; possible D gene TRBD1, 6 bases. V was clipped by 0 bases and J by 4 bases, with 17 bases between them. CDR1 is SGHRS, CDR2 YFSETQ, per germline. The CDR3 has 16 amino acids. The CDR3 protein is CASSLAPQGRMYEQYF. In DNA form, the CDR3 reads TGCGCCAGCAGCTTGGCGCCACAGGGTAGAATGTACGAGCAGTACTTC. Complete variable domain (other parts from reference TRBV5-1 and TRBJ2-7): KAGVTQTPRYLIKTRGQQVTLSCSPISGHRSVSWYQQTPGQGLQFLFEYFSETQRNKGNFPGRFSGRQFSNSRSEMNVSTLELGDSALYLCASSLAPQGRMYEQYFGPGTRLTVT.

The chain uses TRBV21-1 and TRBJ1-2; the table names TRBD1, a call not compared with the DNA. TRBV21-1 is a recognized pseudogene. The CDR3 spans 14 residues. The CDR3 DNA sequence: TGTGCCAGCAGCAATATTCCAGGGGCGTATGGCTACACCTTC. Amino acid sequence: CASSNIPGAYGYTF.

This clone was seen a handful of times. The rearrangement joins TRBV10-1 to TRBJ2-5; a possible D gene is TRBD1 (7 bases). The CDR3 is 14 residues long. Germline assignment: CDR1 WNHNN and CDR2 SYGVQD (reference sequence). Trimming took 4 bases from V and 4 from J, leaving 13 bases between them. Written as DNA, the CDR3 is TGCGCCAGCAGTGGAAACAGGGGAGGAGAGACCCAGTACTTC. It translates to CASSGNRGGETQYF.

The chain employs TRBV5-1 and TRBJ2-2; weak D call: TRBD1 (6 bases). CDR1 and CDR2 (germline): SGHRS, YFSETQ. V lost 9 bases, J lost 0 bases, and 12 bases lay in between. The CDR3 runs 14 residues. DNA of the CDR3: TGCGCCACCACCGGGACATCGAACACCGGGGAGCTGTTTTTT. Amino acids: CATTGTSNTGELFF.

Written as DNA, the CDR3 is TGTGCCAGTAGCCCCAAACCAGGGTCTAATCAGCCCCAGCATTTT. Its protein product is CASSPKPGSNQPQHF. The chain combines TRBV19 with TRBJ1-5; D might be TRBD1 (5 bases). Germline values: CDR1 LNHDA, CDR2 SQIVND (reference sequence). This CDR3 has 15 amino acids. Trimming took 6 bases from V and 4 from J, leaving 16 bases between them.

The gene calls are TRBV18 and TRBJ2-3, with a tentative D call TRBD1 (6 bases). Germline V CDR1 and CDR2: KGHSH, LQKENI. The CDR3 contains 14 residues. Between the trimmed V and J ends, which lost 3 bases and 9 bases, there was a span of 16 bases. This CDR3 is CASSPDFGQGTQYF. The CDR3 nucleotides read TGTGCCAGCTCACCCGATTTCGGCCAGGGGACGCAGTATTTT.

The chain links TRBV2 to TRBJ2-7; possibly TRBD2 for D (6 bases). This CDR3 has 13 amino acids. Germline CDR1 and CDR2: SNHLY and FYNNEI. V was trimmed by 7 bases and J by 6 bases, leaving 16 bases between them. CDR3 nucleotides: TGTGCCAGCAAGACTAGTCAGTGGGGCGAGCAGTACTTC. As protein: CASKTSQWGEQYF.

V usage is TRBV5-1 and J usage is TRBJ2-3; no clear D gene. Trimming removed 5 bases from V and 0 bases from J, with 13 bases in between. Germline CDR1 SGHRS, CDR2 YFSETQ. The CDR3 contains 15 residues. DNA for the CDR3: TGCGCCAGCAGTATGGACCCGGTCAGCACAGATACGCAGTATTTT. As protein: CASSMDPVSTDTQYF.

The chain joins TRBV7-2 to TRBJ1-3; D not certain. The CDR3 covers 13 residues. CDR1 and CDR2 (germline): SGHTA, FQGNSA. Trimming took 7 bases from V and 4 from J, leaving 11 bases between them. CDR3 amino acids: CASTHRTGNTIYF. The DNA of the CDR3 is TGTGCCAGCACCCACAGAACCGGAAACACCATATATTTT.

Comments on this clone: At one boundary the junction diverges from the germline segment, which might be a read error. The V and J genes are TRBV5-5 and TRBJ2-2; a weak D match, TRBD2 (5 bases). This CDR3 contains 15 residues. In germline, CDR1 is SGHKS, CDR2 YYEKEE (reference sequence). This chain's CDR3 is CASRLDAGYTGELFF. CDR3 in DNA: TGTGCCAGCAGATTGGACGCGGGCTACACCGGGGAGCTGTTTTTT.

Here the CDR3 DNA reads TGTGCCAGCAGTTACGCCGCCGGGACAGGGGAATCACCCCTCCACTTT. As protein: CASSYAAGTGESPLHF. The V gene is TRBV6-5, the J gene TRBJ1-6; 10 bases agree with TRBD1. Trimming removed 2 bases from V and 10 bases from J; junction bases left unmatched: 8. The germline V gene has CDR1 MNHEY and CDR2 SVGAGI. The CDR3 loop spans 16 amino acids.

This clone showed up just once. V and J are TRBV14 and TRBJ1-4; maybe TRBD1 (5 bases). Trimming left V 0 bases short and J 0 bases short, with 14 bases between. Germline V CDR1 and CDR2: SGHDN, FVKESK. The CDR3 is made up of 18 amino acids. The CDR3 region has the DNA TGTGCCAGCAGCCAAGATCCCAGGGCCGAGGCAACTAATGAAAAACTGTTTTTT. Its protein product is CASSQDPRAEATNEKLFF.

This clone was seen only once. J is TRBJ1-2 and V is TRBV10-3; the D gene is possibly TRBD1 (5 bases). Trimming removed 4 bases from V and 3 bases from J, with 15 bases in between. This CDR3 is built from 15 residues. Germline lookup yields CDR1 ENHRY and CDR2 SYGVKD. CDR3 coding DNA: TGTGCCATCAGTGGGGGAAAGGGGTTGTACTATGGCTACACCTTC. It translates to CAISGGKGLYYGYTF.

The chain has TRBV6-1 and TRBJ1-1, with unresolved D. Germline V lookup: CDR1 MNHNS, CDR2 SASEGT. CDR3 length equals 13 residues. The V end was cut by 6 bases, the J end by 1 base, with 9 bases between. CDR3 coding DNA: TGTGCCAGCAGGCTCGAGGAGAACACTGAAGCTTTCTTT. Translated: CASRLEENTEAFF.

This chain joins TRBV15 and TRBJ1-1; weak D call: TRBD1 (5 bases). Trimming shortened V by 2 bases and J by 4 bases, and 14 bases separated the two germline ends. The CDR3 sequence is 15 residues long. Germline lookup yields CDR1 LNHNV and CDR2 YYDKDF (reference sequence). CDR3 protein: CATSRNPTGGTEAFF. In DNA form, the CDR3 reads TGTGCCACCAGCAGAAACCCCACCGGGGGCACTGAAGCTTTCTTT.